A selection of T cell receptor beta chains follows, all from one sample in a study of beta chain features in type 1 diabetes. Produced via immunoSEQ multiplex PCR; TCRdb's table is partial and in-frame only. The sample has almost 250,000 clones, roughly 13% seen once. Sequencing used naive CD4+ T cells from blood. All receptors derive from a woman in her forties in good health. The CDR3 runs from the conserved cysteine through the conserved F or W. The D gene is left open where the match is weak. Rows give clone size only sometimes, using once, few, many, or a class for an expanded clone.

j_call v_call d_call clone_size cdr3_length cdr3_aa cdr3_nt
TRBJ2-7 TRBV4-3 . . 19 CASSRRFQTGTPVSYEQYF TGCGCCAGCAGCCGCCGCTTTCAGACCGGGACACCGGTTTCCTACGAGCAGTACTTC
TRBJ2-7 TRBV5-1 TRBD2 . 16 CASSSRQRGGSYEQYF TGCGCCAGCAGCTCCCGTCAGCGGGGGGGATCCTACGAGCAGTACTTC
TRBJ2-7 TRBV25-1 . many 14 CASSESPGRYEQYF TGTGCCAGCAGTGAATCCCCAGGGAGGTACGAGCAGTACTTC
TRBJ1-6 TRBV19 TRBD1 . 15 CASSTGGSYNSPLHF TGTGCCAGTAGTACAGGGGGCTCCTATAATTCACCCCTCCACTTT
TRBJ2-1 TRBV6-4 . . 13 CATRGGLHGEQFF TGTGCCACCAGGGGGGGGCTTCATGGTGAGCAGTTCTTC
TRBJ2-7 TRBV25-1 . few 15 CASSALTGNSYEQYF TGTGCCAGCAGTGCACTTACAGGGAACTCCTACGAGCAGTACTTC
TRBJ2-3 TRBV5-4 . few 16 CASSPRVVSDTDTQYF TGTGCCAGCAGCCCCAGGGTAGTTTCCGACACAGATACGCAGTATTTT
TRBJ2-7 TRBV7-9 . few 14 CASSLNEVSYEQYF TGTGCCAGCAGCTTAAACGAGGTATCCTACGAGCAGTACTTC
TRBJ2-3 TRBV5-1 . . 14 CASSLASIGNTQYF TGCGCCAGCAGCTTGGCCTCGATCGGGAATACGCAGTATTTT
TRBJ2-3 TRBV6-5 TRBD1 few 12 CASSRDRATQYF TGTGCCAGCAGCCGGGACAGAGCTACGCAGTATTTT
TRBJ1-2 TRBV6-6 . few 14 CASSYSRARDGYTF TGTGCCAGCAGTTACTCCCGAGCGCGGGATGGCTACACCTTC
TRBJ1-3 TRBV7-2 TRBD1 . 16 CASSPVSTGYRNTIYF TGTGCCAGCAGCCCTGTTTCGACAGGGTATCGAAACACCATATATTTT
TRBJ1-5 TRBV15 TRBD1 . 15 CATSRFTGGDQPQHF TGTGCCACCAGCAGGTTTACAGGGGGGGATCAGCCCCAGCATTTT
TRBJ2-7 TRBV14 TRBD2 few 14 CASSQKAGIYEQYF TGTGCCAGCAGCCAAAAAGCGGGGATCTACGAGCAGTACTTC
TRBJ1-2 TRBV6-1 TRBD1 . 14 CASKRTGTGYGYTF TGTGCCAGCAAAAGGACAGGGACGGGCTATGGCTACACCTTC
TRBJ1-2 TRBV4-3 . many 16 CASSQDAGGVLGGYTF TGCGCCAGCAGCCAAGATGCGGGAGGGGTGCTAGGCGGCTACACCTTC
TRBJ2-5 TRBV19 . few 14 CASSISAGKETQYF TGTGCCAGTAGTATCTCGGCGGGGAAAGAGACCCAGTACTTC
TRBJ1-3 TRBV4-2 . few 18 CASSQDFRQGGTGNTIYF TGTGCCAGCAGCCAAGATTTTCGGCAGGGAGGGACTGGAAACACCATATATTTT
TRBJ2-7 TRBV15 TRBD1 few 16 CATSREGDRVPVEQYF TGTGCCACCAGCAGAGAGGGCGACAGGGTTCCCGTCGAGCAGTACTTC
TRBJ2-5 TRBV19 TRBD2 . 17 CASSKRASGGVQETQYF TGTGCCAGTAGTAAGCGGGCTAGCGGGGGAGTCCAAGAGACCCAGTACTTC
TRBJ1-1 TRBV9 . few 13 CASSRDKGTEAFF TGTGCCAGCAGCCGCGACAAGGGGACTGAAGCTTTCTTT
TRBJ2-3 TRBV7-2 . few 14 CASSPWQGTDTQYF TGTGCCAGCAGCCCCTGGCAGGGCACAGATACGCAGTATTTT
TRBJ1-2 TRBV21-1 . . 14 CASREREGNYGYTF TGTGCCAGCAGAGAAAGGGAGGGGAACTATGGCTACACCTTC
TRBJ2-1 TRBV4-3 . few 17 CASSQLPGEGGKNEQFF TGCGCCAGCAGCCAACTTCCGGGGGAGGGGGGGAAAAATGAGCAGTTCTTC
TRBJ1-1 TRBV7-6 . few 15 CASSLQPEGNTEAFF TGTGCCAGCAGCTTACAACCGGAGGGGAACACTGAAGCTTTCTTT
TRBJ2-2 TRBV6-5 TRBD2 . 15 CASHSGGQNTGELFF TGTGCCAGCCATAGCGGGGGGCAGAACACCGGGGAGCTGTTTTTT
TRBJ2-5 TRBV14 . many 12 CASSQALGTQYF TGTGCCAGCAGCCAAGCACTCGGGACCCAGTACTTC
TRBJ2-5 TRBV10-3 TRBD2 once 18 CAISGRTSGHSYQETQYF TGTGCCATCAGTGGCCGGACTAGCGGGCATTCGTACCAAGAGACCCAGTACTTC
TRBJ2-1 TRBV18 TRBD2 . 15 CASSPPISGGNEQFF TGTGCCAGCTCACCACCGATTAGCGGGGGCAATGAGCAGTTCTTC
TRBJ1-1 TRBV29-1 . . 12 CSVGQPNTEAFF TGCAGCGTCGGACAGCCGAACACTGAAGCTTTCTTT
TRBJ1-5 TRBV7-9 . . 16 CASSSLRGPRPQPQHF TGTGCCAGCAGCTCCTTGCGGGGGCCCAGGCCCCAGCCCCAGCATTTT
TRBJ1-5 TRBV6-1 . few 16 CASSERQAYSNQPQHF TGTGCCAGCAGTGAACGACAAGCCTATAGCAATCAGCCCCAGCATTTT
TRBJ1-3 TRBV7-2 TRBD1 . 15 CASSTGQGLGNTIYF TGTGCCAGCAGCACAGGACAGGGATTAGGAAACACCATATATTTT
TRBJ2-5 TRBV7-6 . . 14 CASAEDWSVKTQYF TGTGCCAGCGCGGAGGACTGGTCGGTTAAGACCCAGTACTTC
TRBJ2-5 TRBV7-9 . . 17 CASSLLPLGRGQETQYF TGTGCCAGCAGCTTACTCCCCCTAGGTAGGGGACAAGAGACCCAGTACTTC
TRBJ2-1 TRBV7-2 TRBD1 . 18 CASSFDWNVGQGDNEQFF TGTGCCAGCAGCTTCGACTGGAACGTGGGACAGGGTGACAATGAGCAGTTCTTC
TRBJ2-7 TRBV5-4 . few 13 CASSHDKTYEQYF TGTGCCAGCAGCCACGACAAGACCTACGAGCAGTACTTC